This T cell receptor beta chain was sequenced for a study of blood T cell repertoires in COVID-19. Original analysis: For nucleated cells, counts were estimated from reference gene primer amplification. The protocol was immunoSEQ multiplex PCR, while the TCRdb copy is restricted to in-frame clones and leaves out a portion. V and J calls and clone size are given by that table; D and trimming were obtained from the DNA. The sample has a few hundred thousand clones, 89% seen once; the top ten hold about 1.7%. Germline V lookup: CDR1 GTSNPN, CDR2 SVGIG (reference sequence). Germline trimming cut 2 bases from V and 4 bases from J; bases unmatched to any gene: 7. This CDR3 is 15 amino acids long. All enrollees were roughly 18 to 90 years old and from about 25 US areas. Recovered status in Cohort 3 required two negative PCRs, clearance, or symptom resolution.

The sample consisted of PBMCs or T cells enriched from blood (not recorded which). V usage is TRBV30 and J usage is TRBJ2-1; 8 bases map to TRBD2. This receptor was taken from a woman aged 25 to 39 who had recovered from COVID-19. CDR3 sequence reads: CAWSPSAGGYNEQFF. DNA of the CDR3: TGTGCCTGGAGTCCCTCGGCGGGAGGATACAATGAGCAGTTCTTC.